This TCR beta chain came from a study of regulatory T cells in long-lasting Graves disease. Note on this clonotype: Its antigen is currently unknown.

The ends lost 6 bases at V and 9 bases at J; junction bases unmatched: 11. Germline assignment: CDR1 LGHNT and CDR2 FRNRAP. The CDR3 has 14 amino acids. Findings and limits, study-wide: Preferential use of TRBV28, TRBJ1-2 and TRBJ2-5 was seen in persistent disease.

Sequencing libraries for TCR beta were prepared with iRepertoire HTBI primers and Arm-PCR of CDR3 regions. Via MiXCR, TCRdb re-called the multiplex PCR reads, giving one row per CDR3 protein. This sample has roughly 500,000 distinct CDR3 sequences, with roughly 22% found just once. Documented time point: persistent/refractory GD, antithyroid drugs over 5 years with positive TRAb. After RNA was extracted from PBMCs, the TCR library was made from it. An endocrinology unit in Xi'an, China, supplied the patients. The input for sequencing was peripheral blood mononuclear cells (PBMCs), taken when the disease was refractory, from a patient treated with antithyroid drugs. The TCR comes from a female donor with Graves disease. The genes are TRBV12-5 and TRBJ2-1; 7 nucleotides align to TRBD2. This CDR3 reads CASGLRAGMGEQFF. The CDR3 DNA reads as TGTGCTAGTGGCCTGAGAGCGGGAATGGGTGAGCAGTTCTTC.